This entry concerns a single T cell receptor beta chain. Its antigen is not known. This sample was included in a study of identical twins. Broader study findings: Sequences that were out-of-frame, alpha and twin-shared displayed an excess of low generation probability. Interpretation of the results relied on cross-sectional statistical analysis and not on following the same donors.

Template switching, a step in the protocol, added a universal primer site, and cDNA carried unique molecular identifiers. MiXCR, run by TCRdb on the 5' RACE reads, gives a single entry per CDR3 protein. The sample lists 220,000 or so distinct CDR3 sequences, around 7% occurring once. Germline lookup yields CDR1 SQVTM and CDR2 ANQGSEA. The CDR3 consists of 14 residues. Trimming pared 3 bases from V and 7 bases from J, leaving 18 bases between. This same sample was also part of a study on yellow fever vaccine responses in identical twins.

The chain couples TRBV29-1 to TRBJ2-5; either TRBD1 or TRBD2 may fit D (6 bases each). Sequences were obtained from memory (CD45RO+) T cells sorted from blood. The sequence was collected from a woman between 18 and 30 years old in good health. CDR3 amino acids: CSVERTDGGGTQYF. Here the CDR3 DNA reads TGCAGCGTTGAGCGGACAGATGGAGGGGGGACCCAGTACTTC.